This T cell receptor (beta chain) came from a study of Graves' ophthalmopathy and Graves' hyperthyroidism. At least ten counts were recorded for this clonotype. CDR3 regions of TCR beta were amplified from RNA transcripts. HTBI-primed first-round RT-PCR preceded second-round multiplex PCR. TCRdb analysed the multiplex PCR reads with MiXCR anew, one entry per CDR3 protein. This table has a few hundred thousand distinct CDR3 sequences, less than 20% appearing once. CDR1 and CDR2 (germline): SGHRS, YFSETQ. The ends were cut back, 5 bases at V and 4 bases at J, with 18 bases in the middle. The CDR3 totals 15 residues.

This TCR came from a woman younger than 35 with stable Graves' hyperthyroidism. The chain combines TRBV5-1 with TRBJ1-2; D possibly corresponds to TRBD1 (5 bases). Sequences were obtained from peripheral blood. The CDR3 protein is CASSRGDAKTYGYTF. DNA of the CDR3: TGCGCCAGCAGTAGGGGTGACGCAAAGACCTATGGCTACACCTTC.